This TCR beta chain was identified during a study of shared clonotypes between healthy human individuals. Only in-frame clones appear in the TCRdb table, and some are missing; sequencing was by immunoSEQ multiplex PCR. The sample shows about 2,100,000 clones, about 92% of them seen only once. V lost 2 bases, J lost 1 base, and 3 bases stayed unmatched. The germline gives CDR1 SGHDT, CDR2 YYEEEE. The CDR3 is made up of 15 amino acids. Only CD45RO-negative cells positively selected for CCR7 counted as naive CD8 cells, so terminally differentiated effector memory CD45RA+ cells were excluded. Sequencing input: naive CD8+ T cells from PBMCs. This rearrangement joins TRBV5-6 to TRBJ1-5; the match to TRBD1 covers 7 bases. The sequence came from a man aged 18 to 30 in good health. Some clones in this sample may be carry-over from other donors' samples. The CDR3 bases are TGTGCCAGCAGCTTAGACAGGGAGAGCAATCAGCCCCAGCATTTT. Its translation is CASSLDRESNQPQHF. Variable domain in full (rest from reference TRBV5-6 and TRBJ1-5): DAGVTQSPTHLIKTRGQQVTLRCSPKSGHDTVSWYQQALGQGPQFIFQYYEEEERQRGNFPDRFSGHQFPNYSSELNVNALLLGDSALYLCASSLDRESNQPQHFGDGTRLSIL.